This passage covers 8 T cell receptor beta chains from one sample sequenced in a study of HIV-infected patients and healthy controls (dated by TCRdb to the mid-2010s). Library creation used 5' RACE. Sequencing took place on an Illumina MiSeq. The raw public data were reprocessed by TCRdb itself: fastp quality trimming at Q25, MiXCR clonotype calling, in-frame beta chains only. For every CDR3 protein sequence, its rows merge into one entry that carries the most common genes and DNA. For this sample there are tens of thousands of distinct CDR3 sequences; around 16% appear just once. Approximately 6% of the sample lies in the top ten. The sequenced material came from CD4+ T cells from blood. The receptors come from a human donor in good health.

The sample holds many counts of this clonotype. The rearrangement uses TRBV4-2 and TRBJ2-7, with D hard to call. This CDR3 region has 15 residues. The germline V gene has CDR1 LGHNA and CDR2 YNFKEQ. V lost 0 bases to trimming and J lost 2 bases, with 11 bases between them. CDR3 sequence: CASSQEDGGPYEQYF. The CDR3 DNA sequence: TGTGCCAGCAGCCAAGAAGACGGTGGCCCCTACGAGCAGTACTTC.

In its sample, this clonotype was seen many times. This chain links TRBV6-5 with TRBJ2-3; D may correspond to TRBD1 or TRBD2 (5 bases each). This CDR3 contains 14 residues. The V gene's germline CDR1 is MNHEY and CDR2 SVGAGI. The V end lost 6 bases, the J end lost 2 bases, and 12 bases lay between the germline ends. The CDR3 spells CASSDRDLTDTQYF. CDR3 nucleotides: TGTGCCAGCAGCGATAGGGACCTCACAGATACGCAGTATTTT.

This clonotype was picked up a small number of times. The gene calls are TRBV28 and TRBJ2-3; no clear D. V lost 8 bases to trimming and J lost 2 bases, with 23 bases between them. The CDR3 runs to 17 residues. The V gene's germline CDR1 is MDHEN and CDR2 SYDVKM. CDR3 region: CASGVSIPPTFTDTQYF. The CDR3 DNA follows: TGTGCCAGCGGAGTTTCCATACCACCTACTTTCACAGATACGCAGTATTTT.

This clonotype was picked up a small number of times. The chain is built from TRBV9 and TRBJ2-3; weak D call: TRBD2 (5 bases). V lost 4 bases and J lost 6, with 12 bases in between. CDR3 size: 13 residues. Germline values: CDR1 SGDLS, CDR2 YYNGEE. The chain's CDR3 is CASSLGSEDTQYF. In nucleotides, the CDR3 is TGTGCCAGCAGCCTAGGGAGTGAGGATACGCAGTATTTT.

This sequence joins TRBV19 and TRBJ2-1; 9 nucleotides agree with TRBD2. V shed 6 bases, J shed 6 bases, and the junction held 9 bases outside the gene matches. The CDR3 length is 15 residues. Germline V gene data show CDR1 as LNHDA and CDR2 as SQIVND (reference sequence). CDR3 in DNA: TGTGCCAGTAGCCCCGGGGGAGCGGGAGGCAATGAGCAGTTCTTC. Translating gives CASSPGGAGGNEQFF.

CDR3 loop: CASSLIELSNEQFF. The CDR3 bases are TGTGCCAGCAGCTTAATTGAGTTAAGCAATGAGCAGTTCTTC. The chain employs TRBV11-2 and TRBJ2-1; D unresolved. This CDR3 has 14 amino acids. Trimming took off 2 bases at V and 6 bases at J, with 11 bases between the two ends. Per germline, CDR1 SGHAT and CDR2 FQNNGV.

The chain is built from TRBV7-9 and TRBJ2-1; 8 bases agree with TRBD1. The CDR3 extends over 13 amino acids. Germline loops: CDR1 SEHNR, CDR2 FQNEAQ (reference sequence). V was clipped by 3 bases and J by 6 bases; unmatched bases: 1. CDR3 in DNA: TGTGCCAGCAGCTTGACAGGGGCCAATGAGCAGTTCTTC. This codes for CASSLTGANEQFF.

This clonotype has just a few counts. The CDR3 DNA is TGTGCCAGCAGACGCCCGAGGGGCAGGTCAGATACGCAGTATTTT. Residues: CASRRPRGRSDTQYF. The chain joins TRBV12-3 or TRBV12-4 to TRBJ2-3, with D perhaps TRBD1 or TRBD2 (5 bases each). The CDR3 totals 15 residues. Between the trimmed V and J ends, which lost 6 bases and 4 bases, there was a span of 17 bases.